These T cell receptor beta chains were read from a single sample in a study of blood T cell repertoires in COVID-19. The repertoire was sequenced with immunoSEQ multiplex PCR; TCRdb's copy has only in-frame clones and lacks some. The data hold 65,000 to 70,000 clones, with 75% to 85% observed a single time. Sequencing input: peripheral blood. The receptors come from a woman aged 55-69 years with acute or convalescent COVID-19. Both conserved end residues are part of each CDR3. D genes are given only for firm matches. Rows give clone size only sometimes, using once, few, many, or a class for an expanded clone.

>TRBJ2-3|TRBV19|TRBD1|NA
CASSIDLRTGGTDTQYF
TGTGCCAGTAGTATAGATCTCCGGACAGGGGGCACAGATACGCAGTATTTT
>TRBJ1-2|TRBV4-2|NA|NA
CASSQARVVGGYTF
TGTGCCAGCAGCCAAGCCAGGGTTGTAGGCGGCTACACCTTC
>TRBJ2-6|TRBV6-6|NA|once
CASSTAGANVLTF
TGTGCCAGCAGTACAGCTGGGGCCAACGTCCTGACTTTC
>TRBJ1-2|TRBV7-2|TRBD1|NA
CASSSKPGQDYGYTF
TGTGCCAGCAGCTCCAAACCGGGACAGGACTATGGCTACACCTTC
>TRBJ2-7|TRBV28|TRBD1|NA
CASSRGPGAYEQYF
TGTGCCAGCAGCAGGGGGCCGGGAGCGTACGAGCAGTACTTC
>TRBJ1-2|TRBV28|TRBD1|NA
CASSSYGTAYGYTF
TGTGCCAGCAGTTCCTACGGGACAGCCTATGGCTACACCTTC
>TRBJ2-5|TRBV5-4|TRBD1|NA
CASSTRQGRTQYF
TGTGCCAGCAGCACCAGACAGGGGCGGACCCAGTACTTC
>TRBJ2-2|TRBV19|NA|NA
CASQREAPVSGELFF
TGTGCCAGTCAGCGTGAAGCTCCGGTGTCCGGGGAGCTGTTTTTT
>TRBJ1-2|TRBV7-2|NA|NA
CASSSSGGDGGYTF
TGTGCCAGCAGCTCCTCGGGGGGCGATGGTGGCTACACCTTC
>TRBJ2-1|TRBV28|TRBD1|NA
CASTVTGAAYNEQFF
TGTGCCAGCACCGTGACAGGGGCAGCCTACAATGAGCAGTTCTTC
>TRBJ2-7|TRBV7-9|NA|NA
CASSVNPGELEQYF
TGTGCCAGCAGCGTCAACCCGGGGGAGTTAGAGCAGTACTTC
>TRBJ1-1|TRBV27|NA|NA
CASGQNTEAFF
TGTGCCAGCGGGCAGAACACTGAAGCTTTCTTT
>TRBJ1-3|TRBV3-1/TRBV3-2|NA|NA
CASSPDIVGNTIYF
TGTGCCAGCAGCCCCGACATAGTTGGAAACACCATATATTTT
>TRBJ1-5|TRBV5-1|TRBD1|NA
CASSPGQGPSQPQHF
TGCGCCAGCAGCCCGGGACAGGGCCCCAGTCAGCCCCAGCATTTT
>TRBJ1-2|TRBV9|NA|NA
CASSPGGGRDGYTF
TGTGCCAGCAGCCCCGGGGGGGGGCGAGATGGCTACACCTTC
>TRBJ1-3|TRBV5-1|NA|NA
CASSTTATGSGNTIYF
TGCGCCAGCAGCACGACCGCTACAGGGTCGGGAAACACCATATATTTT
>TRBJ2-5|TRBV27|TRBD1|NA
CASSPRQGASKTQYF
TGTGCCAGCAGCCCCCGACAGGGGGCCTCGAAGACCCAGTACTTC
>TRBJ2-3|TRBV27|NA|NA
CASSLGGDRTDTQYF
TGTGCCAGCAGTTTAGGAGGGGATAGAACAGATACGCAGTATTTT
>TRBJ1-5|TRBV27|TRBD1|NA
CASSLTGTANQPQHF
TGTGCCAGCAGTTTAACGGGGACAGCTAATCAGCCCCAGCATTTT
>TRBJ1-2|TRBV6-1|NA|NA
CASSDRNSPITLDGYTF
TGTGCCAGCAGTGATAGGAACAGTCCTATAACCCTCGATGGCTACACCTTC
>TRBJ2-7|TRBV6-5|NA|medium-sized
CASSREEVYEQYF
TGTGCCAGCAGTAGGGAGGAGGTTTACGAGCAGTACTTC
>TRBJ2-3|TRBV6-5|TRBD2|NA
CASSPSGTTDTQYF
TGTGCCAGCAGTCCTAGCGGAACAACAGATACGCAGTATTTT
>TRBJ1-2|TRBV27|NA|NA
CASSFRTGANYGYTF
TGTGCCAGCAGTTTTCGGACTGGAGCTAACTATGGCTACACCTTC
>TRBJ1-5|TRBV6-7|NA|NA
CASSYGRNQPQHF
TGTGCCAGCAGTTACGGCAGAAATCAGCCCCAGCATTTT
>TRBJ2-5|TRBV9|NA|NA
CASSVGGGGETQYF
TGTGCCAGCAGCGTAGGTGGGGGCGGTGAGACCCAGTACTTC
>TRBJ2-7|TRBV19|NA|NA
CASMGQFSYEQYF
TGTGCCAGTATGGGGCAGTTCTCCTACGAGCAGTACTTC
>TRBJ1-1|TRBV4-2|NA|NA
CASSQEVVSGDTEAFF
TGTGCCAGCAGCCAAGAAGTGGTTTCAGGGGACACTGAAGCTTTCTTT
>TRBJ2-5|TRBV6-5|NA|once
CASTTSRETQYF
TGTGCCAGCACCACCAGCAGGGAGACCCAGTACTTC
>TRBJ2-7|TRBV18|TRBD1|NA
CASSPRGTVEGQYF
TGTGCCAGCTCACCACGAGGGACAGTGGAAGGGCAGTACTTC
>TRBJ1-5|TRBV7-9|TRBD1|once
CASSSDRGDQPQHF
TGTGCCAGCAGCTCAGACAGGGGAGATCAGCCCCAGCATTTT
>TRBJ2-6|TRBV30|TRBD2|NA
CAWSEGGSSGANVLTF
TGTGCCTGGAGCGAGGGAGGGTCCTCCGGGGCCAACGTCCTGACTTTC
>TRBJ1-1|TRBV6-5|NA|few
CATAPGLNTEAFF
TGTGCCACCGCTCCGGGTCTGAACACTGAAGCTTTCTTT
>TRBJ2-7|TRBV30|NA|NA
CAWMREYEQYF
TGTGCCTGGATGAGGGAGTACGAGCAGTACTTC
>TRBJ1-1|TRBV3-1/TRBV3-2|NA|NA
CASSQDSGGARTEAFF
TGTGCCAGCAGCCAAGATTCGGGGGGGGCGAGGACTGAAGCTTTCTTT
>TRBJ2-2|TRBV2|NA|NA
CASSVKGVIGELFF
TGTGCCAGCAGTGTAAAGGGGGTGATCGGGGAGCTGTTTTTT
>TRBJ2-6|TRBV10-3|NA|NA
CAINQGGANVLTF
TGTGCCATCAACCAGGGTGGGGCCAACGTCCTGACTTTC
>TRBJ2-7|TRBV6-5|TRBD2|NA
CASSYSKLAGIEQYF
TGTGCCAGCAGTTACTCGAAACTAGCGGGGATCGAGCAGTACTTC
>TRBJ2-2|TRBV5-1|NA|once
CASSLISANTGELFF
TGCGCCAGCAGCTTAATCAGTGCGAACACCGGGGAGCTGTTTTTT
>TRBJ2-1|TRBV24-1|TRBD2|NA
CATSEASGDRNEQFF
TGTGCCACCAGTGAAGCTAGCGGGGACCGGAATGAGCAGTTCTTC
>TRBJ2-3|TRBV7-2|TRBD2|NA
CASSRLAGSTSTDTQYF
TGTGCCAGCAGTCGACTAGCGGGATCAACTAGCACAGATACGCAGTATTTT
>TRBJ1-6|TRBV2|NA|NA
CASSGEGSPLHF
TGTGCCAGCAGCGGTGAGGGTTCACCCCTCCACTTT
>TRBJ2-6|TRBV2|TRBD1|NA
CASSRTGTGANVLTF
TGTGCCAGCAGCCGGACAGGGACTGGGGCCAACGTCCTGACTTTC
>TRBJ1-4|TRBV2|NA|NA
CASSPTPGEKLFF
TGTGCCAGCAGCCCCACGCCGGGTGAAAAACTGTTTTTT
>TRBJ1-1|TRBV12-3/TRBV12-4|TRBD1|NA
CASSPGQAWEAFF
TGTGCCAGCAGCCCGGGACAGGCCTGGGAGGCTTTCTTT
>TRBJ2-7|TRBV7-9|TRBD1|NA
CASRGQVPYEQYF
TGTGCCAGCAGGGGACAGGTCCCCTACGAGCAGTACTTC
>TRBJ2-3|TRBV7-3|NA|once
CASSPVPTDTQYF
TGTGCCAGCAGCCCGGTCCCCACAGATACGCAGTATTTT
>TRBJ2-7|TRBV15|NA|NA
CAPGSKAEAYEQYF
TGTGCCCCCGGGAGTAAAGCGGAGGCGTACGAGCAGTACTTC
>TRBJ2-7|TRBV13|NA|NA
CASSTRLGGDTYEQYF
TGTGCCAGCAGCACCCGGTTAGGCGGAGATACCTACGAGCAGTACTTC